This T cell receptor (beta chain) was sequenced in a study of shared clonotypes between healthy human individuals. Sequencing used immunoSEQ multiplex PCR; TCRdb keeps in-frame clones, though not all of them. The sample includes more than 1.2 million clones, approximately 98.5% of them seen just once. J was trimmed by 7 bases and V by 6 bases; bases with no gene match: 8. CDR1 SSHAT and CDR2 FNYEAQ come from the germline V gene (reference sequence). There are 13 residues in the CDR3. The V call is TRBV7-7, the J call TRBJ2-5; 7 nucleotides line up with TRBD2. The sequencing sample was made of naive CD4+ T cells sorted from blood. Subset reported: CD45RA+ positively selected. The receptor's source is a man aged 25-45 years in good health. As DNA, the CDR3 is TGTGCCAGCAGTACTAGCGCAGGAGGGACCCAGTACTTC. It is translated as CASSTSAGGTQYF.